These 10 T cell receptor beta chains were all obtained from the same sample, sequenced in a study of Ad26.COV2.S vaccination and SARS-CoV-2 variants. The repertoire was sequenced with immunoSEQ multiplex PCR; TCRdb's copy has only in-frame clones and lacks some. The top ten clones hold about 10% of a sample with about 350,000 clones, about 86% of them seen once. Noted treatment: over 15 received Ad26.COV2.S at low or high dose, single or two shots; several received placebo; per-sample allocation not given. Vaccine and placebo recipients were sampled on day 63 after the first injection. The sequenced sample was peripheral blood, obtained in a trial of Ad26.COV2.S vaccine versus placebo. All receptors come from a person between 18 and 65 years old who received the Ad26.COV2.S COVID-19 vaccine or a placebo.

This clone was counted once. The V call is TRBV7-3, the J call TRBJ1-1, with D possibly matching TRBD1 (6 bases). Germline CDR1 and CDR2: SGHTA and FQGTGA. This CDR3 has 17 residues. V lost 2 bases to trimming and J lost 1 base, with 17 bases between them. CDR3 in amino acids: CASSLSIRATGNTEAFF. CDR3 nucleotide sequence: TGTGCCAGCAGCTTATCCATAAGGGCGACAGGGAACACTGAAGCTTTCTTT.

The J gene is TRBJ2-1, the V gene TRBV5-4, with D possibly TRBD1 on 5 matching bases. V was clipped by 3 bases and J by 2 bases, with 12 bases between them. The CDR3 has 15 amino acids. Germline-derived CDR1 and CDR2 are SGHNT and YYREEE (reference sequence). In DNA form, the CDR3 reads TGTGCCAGCAGCTCCTCCAGGGAACCCTACAATGAGCAGTTCTTC. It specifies CASSSSREPYNEQFF.

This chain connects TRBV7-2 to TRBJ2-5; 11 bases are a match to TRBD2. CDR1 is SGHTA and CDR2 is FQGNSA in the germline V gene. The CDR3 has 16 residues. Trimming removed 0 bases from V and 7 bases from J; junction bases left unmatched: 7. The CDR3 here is CASSLALAGAAGTQYF. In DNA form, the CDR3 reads TGTGCCAGCAGCTTAGCACTAGCGGGGGCCGCGGGGACCCAGTACTTC.

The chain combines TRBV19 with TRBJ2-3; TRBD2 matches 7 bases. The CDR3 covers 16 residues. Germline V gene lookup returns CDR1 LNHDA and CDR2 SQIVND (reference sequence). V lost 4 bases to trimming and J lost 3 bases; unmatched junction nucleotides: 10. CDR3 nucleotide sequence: TGTGCCAGTAGTAGTACCGGGACTATAGTTACAGATACGCAGTATTTT. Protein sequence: CASSSTGTIVTDTQYF. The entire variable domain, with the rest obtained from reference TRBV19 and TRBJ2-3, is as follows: DGGITQSPKYLFRKEGQNVTLSCEQNLNHDAMYWYRQDPGQGLRLIYYSQIVNDFQKGDIAEGYSVSREKKESFPLTVTSAQKNPTAFYLCASSSTGTIVTDTQYFGPGTRLTVL.

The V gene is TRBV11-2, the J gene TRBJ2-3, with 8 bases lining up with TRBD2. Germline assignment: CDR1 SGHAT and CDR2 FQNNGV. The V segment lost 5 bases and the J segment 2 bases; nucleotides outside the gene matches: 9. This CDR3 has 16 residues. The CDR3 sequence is CASSAVSGMNTDTQYF. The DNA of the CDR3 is TGTGCCAGCAGCGCTGTTAGCGGGATGAACACAGATACGCAGTATTTT.

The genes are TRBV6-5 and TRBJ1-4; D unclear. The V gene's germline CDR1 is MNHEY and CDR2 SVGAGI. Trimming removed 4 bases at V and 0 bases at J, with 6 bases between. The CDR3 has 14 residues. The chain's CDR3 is CASSSPSTNEKLFF. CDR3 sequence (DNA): TGTGCCAGCAGTTCACCGTCAACTAATGAAAAACTGTTTTTT.

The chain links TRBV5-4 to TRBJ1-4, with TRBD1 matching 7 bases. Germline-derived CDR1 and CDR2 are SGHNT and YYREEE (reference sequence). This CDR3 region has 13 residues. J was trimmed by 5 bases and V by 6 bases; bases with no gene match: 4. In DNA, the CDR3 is TGTGCCAGCAAAGACAGGGTAAATGAAAAACTGTTTTTT. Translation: CASKDRVNEKLFF. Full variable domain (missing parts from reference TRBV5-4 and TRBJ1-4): ETGVTQSPTHLIKTRGQQVTLRCSSQSGHNTVSWYQQALGQGPQFIFQYYREEENGRGNFPPRFSGLQFPNYSSELNVNALELDDSALYLCASKDRVNEKLFFGSGTQLSVL.

CDR3 residues: CASSYVGEQFF. Written as DNA, the CDR3 is TGTGCCAGCAGTTACGTCGGGGAGCAGTTCTTC. The V gene is TRBV6-5, the J gene TRBJ2-1; the D is unclear. Deletions cut 2 bases from V and 10 bases from J, with 6 bases between. The CDR3 is made up of 11 amino acids. Per germline, CDR1 MNHEY and CDR2 SVGAGI.

The CDR3 coding sequence is TGTGCCAGCAGCTTCAAGGGGTACACCGGGGAGCTGTTTTTT. This codes for CASSFKGYTGELFF. V gene TRBV11-2 combines with J gene TRBJ2-2; weak D call: TRBD1 (5 bases). V was shortened by 3 bases and J by 3 bases, with 8 bases between the two germline ends. The CDR3 sequence is 14 residues long. Germline-derived CDR1 and CDR2 are SGHAT and FQNNGV.

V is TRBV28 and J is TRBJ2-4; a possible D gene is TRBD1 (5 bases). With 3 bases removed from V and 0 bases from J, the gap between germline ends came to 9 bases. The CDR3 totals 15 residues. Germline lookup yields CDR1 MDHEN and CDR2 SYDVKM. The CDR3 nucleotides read TGTGCCAGCAGTTTGACAGAATTAGCCAAAAACATTCAGTACTTC. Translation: CASSLTELAKNIQYF.